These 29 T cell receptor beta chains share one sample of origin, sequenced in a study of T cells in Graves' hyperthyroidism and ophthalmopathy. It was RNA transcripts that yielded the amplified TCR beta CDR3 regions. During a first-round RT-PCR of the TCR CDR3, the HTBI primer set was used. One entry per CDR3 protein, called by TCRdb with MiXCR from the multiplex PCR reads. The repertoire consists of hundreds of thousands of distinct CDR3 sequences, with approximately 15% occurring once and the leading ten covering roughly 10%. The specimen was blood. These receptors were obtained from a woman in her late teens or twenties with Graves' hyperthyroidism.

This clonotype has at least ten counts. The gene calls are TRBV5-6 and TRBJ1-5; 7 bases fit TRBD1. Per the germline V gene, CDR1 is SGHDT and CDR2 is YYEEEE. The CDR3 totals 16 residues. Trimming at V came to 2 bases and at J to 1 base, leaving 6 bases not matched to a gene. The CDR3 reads CASSFWTGQSNQPQHF. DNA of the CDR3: TGTGCCAGCAGCTTTTGGACAGGTCAAAGCAATCAGCCCCAGCATTTT.

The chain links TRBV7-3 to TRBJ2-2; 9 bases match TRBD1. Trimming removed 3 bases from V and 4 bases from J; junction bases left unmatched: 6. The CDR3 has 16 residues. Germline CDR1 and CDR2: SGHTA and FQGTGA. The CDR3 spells CASSFTGGATTGELFF. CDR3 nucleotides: TGTGCCAGCAGCTTTACAGGGGGCGCCACCACCGGGGAGCTGTTTTTT.

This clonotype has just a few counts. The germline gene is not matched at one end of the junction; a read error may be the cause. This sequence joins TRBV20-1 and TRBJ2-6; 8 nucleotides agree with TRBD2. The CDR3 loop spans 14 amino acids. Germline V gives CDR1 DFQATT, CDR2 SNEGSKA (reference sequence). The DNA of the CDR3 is TGCAGTGCAAGAGCGGGAGCTGGGGCCAACGTCCTGACTTTC. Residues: CSARAGAGANVLTF.

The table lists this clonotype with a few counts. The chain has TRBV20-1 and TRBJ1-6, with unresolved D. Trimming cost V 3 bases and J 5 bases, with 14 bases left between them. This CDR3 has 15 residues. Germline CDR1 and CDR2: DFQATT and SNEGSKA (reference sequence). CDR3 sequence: CSASRLLLHNSPLHF. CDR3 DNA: TGCAGTGCTAGTCGTTTACTCCTACATAATTCACCCCTCCACTTT.

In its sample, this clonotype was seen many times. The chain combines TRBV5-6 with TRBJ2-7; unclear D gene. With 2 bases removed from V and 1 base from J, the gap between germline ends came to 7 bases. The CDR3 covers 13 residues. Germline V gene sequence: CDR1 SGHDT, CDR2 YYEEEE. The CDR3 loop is CASSFGESYEQYF. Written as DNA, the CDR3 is TGTGCCAGCAGCTTCGGAGAATCCTACGAGCAGTACTTC.

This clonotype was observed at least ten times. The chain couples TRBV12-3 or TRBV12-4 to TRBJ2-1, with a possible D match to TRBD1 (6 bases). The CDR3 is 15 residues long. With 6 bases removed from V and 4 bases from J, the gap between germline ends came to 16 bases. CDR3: CASSWTDQLYNEQFF. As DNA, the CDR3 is TGTGCCAGCAGCTGGACAGATCAGCTGTACAATGAGCAGTTCTTC.

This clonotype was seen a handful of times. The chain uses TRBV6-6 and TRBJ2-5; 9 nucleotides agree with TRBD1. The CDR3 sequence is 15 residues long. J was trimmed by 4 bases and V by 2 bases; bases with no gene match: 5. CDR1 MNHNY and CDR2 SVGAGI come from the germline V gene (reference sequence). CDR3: CASSYQIQGAETQYF. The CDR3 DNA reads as TGTGCCAGCAGTTACCAAATACAGGGGGCAGAGACCCAGTACTTC.

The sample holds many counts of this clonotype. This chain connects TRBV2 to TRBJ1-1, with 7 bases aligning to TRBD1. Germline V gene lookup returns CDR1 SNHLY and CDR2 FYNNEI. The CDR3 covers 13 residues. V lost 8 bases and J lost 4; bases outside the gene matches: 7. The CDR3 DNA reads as TGTGCCAGCGGCCGACAGGGTGGCACTGAAGCTTTCTTT. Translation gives CASGRQGGTEAFF.

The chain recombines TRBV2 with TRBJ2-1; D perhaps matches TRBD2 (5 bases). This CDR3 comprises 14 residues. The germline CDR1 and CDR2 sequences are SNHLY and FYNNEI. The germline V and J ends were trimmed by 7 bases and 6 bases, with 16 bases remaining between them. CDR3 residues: CASTTTSGINEQFF. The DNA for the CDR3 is TGTGCCAGCACGACTACCAGCGGAATCAATGAGCAGTTCTTC.

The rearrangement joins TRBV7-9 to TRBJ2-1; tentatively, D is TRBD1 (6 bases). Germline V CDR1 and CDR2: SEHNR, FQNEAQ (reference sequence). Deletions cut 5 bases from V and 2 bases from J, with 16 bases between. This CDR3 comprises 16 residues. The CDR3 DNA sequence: TGTGCCAGCAGCCCCTTCCCCAGGGGCGCCTACAATGAGCAGTTCTTC. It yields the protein CASSPFPRGAYNEQFF. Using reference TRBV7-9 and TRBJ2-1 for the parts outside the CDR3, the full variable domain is DTGVSQNPRHKITKRGQNVTFRCDPISEHNRLYWYRQTLGQGPEFLTYFQNEAQLEKSRLLSDRFSAERPKGSFSTLEIQRTEQGDSAMYLCASSPFPRGAYNEQFFGPGTRLTVL.

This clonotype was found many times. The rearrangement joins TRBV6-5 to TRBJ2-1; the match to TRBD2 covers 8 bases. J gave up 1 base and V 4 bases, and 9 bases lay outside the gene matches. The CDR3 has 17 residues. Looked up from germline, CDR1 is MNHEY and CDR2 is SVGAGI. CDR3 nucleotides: TGTGCCAGCAGTTCCTCGAGGCTAGCGGGTTCCTACAATGAGCAGTTCTTC. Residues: CASSSSRLAGSYNEQFF.

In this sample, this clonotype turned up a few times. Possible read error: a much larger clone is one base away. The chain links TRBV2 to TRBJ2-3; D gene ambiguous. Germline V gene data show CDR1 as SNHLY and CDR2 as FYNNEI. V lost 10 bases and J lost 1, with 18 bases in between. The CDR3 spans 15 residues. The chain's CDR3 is CAKTRQPAGTDTQYF. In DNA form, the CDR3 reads TGTGCCAAGACTCGACAACCCGCTGGCACAGATACGCAGTATTTT.

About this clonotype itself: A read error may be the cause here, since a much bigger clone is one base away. The CDR3 nucleotides read TGTGCCAGCAAGGCCCTGGAAGTATACGAGCAGTACTTC. Protein product: CASKALEVYEQYF. The chain uses TRBV2 and TRBJ2-7, with D unclear. The CDR3 contains 13 residues. V dropped 7 bases and J dropped 4 bases, with 14 bases sitting between them. From germline, CDR1 is SNHLY and CDR2 FYNNEI.

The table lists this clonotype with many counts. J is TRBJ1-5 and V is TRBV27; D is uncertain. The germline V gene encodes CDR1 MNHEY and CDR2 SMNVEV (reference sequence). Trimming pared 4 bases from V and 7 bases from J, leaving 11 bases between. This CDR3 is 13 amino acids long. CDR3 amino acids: CASSSQTGQPQHF. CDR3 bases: TGTGCCAGCAGTTCACAGACTGGGCAGCCCCAGCATTTT.

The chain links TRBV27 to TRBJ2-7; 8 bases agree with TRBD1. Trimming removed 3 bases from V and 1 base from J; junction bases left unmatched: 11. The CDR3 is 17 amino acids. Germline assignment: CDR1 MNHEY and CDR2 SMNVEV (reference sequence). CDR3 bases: TGTGCCAGCAGTTTCCTCCCGGGACAGGCCGGTTCCTACGAGCAGTACTTC. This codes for CASSFLPGQAGSYEQYF.

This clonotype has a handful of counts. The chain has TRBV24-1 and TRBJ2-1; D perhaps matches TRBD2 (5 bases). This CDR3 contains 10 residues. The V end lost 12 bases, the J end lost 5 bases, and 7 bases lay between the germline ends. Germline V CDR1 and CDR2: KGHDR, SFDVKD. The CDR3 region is CAAGDNEQFF. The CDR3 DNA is TGTGCCGCCGGGGACAATGAGCAGTTCTTC.

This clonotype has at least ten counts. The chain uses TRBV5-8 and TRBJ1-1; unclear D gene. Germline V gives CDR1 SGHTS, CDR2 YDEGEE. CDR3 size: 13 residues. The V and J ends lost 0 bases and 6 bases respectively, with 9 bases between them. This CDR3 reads CASSLALTPEAFF. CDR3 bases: TGTGCCAGCAGCTTGGCGCTCACTCCTGAAGCTTTCTTT.

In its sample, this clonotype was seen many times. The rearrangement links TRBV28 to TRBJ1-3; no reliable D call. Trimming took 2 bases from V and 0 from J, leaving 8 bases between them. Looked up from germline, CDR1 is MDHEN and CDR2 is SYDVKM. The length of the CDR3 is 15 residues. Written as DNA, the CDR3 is TGTGCCAGCAGTTTAGGGGTGAGCTCTGGAAACACCATATATTTT. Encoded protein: CASSLGVSSGNTIYF.

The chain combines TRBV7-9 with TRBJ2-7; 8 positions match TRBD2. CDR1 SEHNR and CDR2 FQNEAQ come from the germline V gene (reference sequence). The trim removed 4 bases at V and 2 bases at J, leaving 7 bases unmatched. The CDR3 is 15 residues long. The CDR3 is CASSSGTSPPYEQYF. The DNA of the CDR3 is TGTGCCAGCAGCTCGGGGACTAGTCCTCCCTACGAGCAGTACTTC. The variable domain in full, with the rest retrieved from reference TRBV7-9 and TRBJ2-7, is DTGVSQNPRHKITKRGQNVTFRCDPISEHNRLYWYRQTLGQGPEFLTYFQNEAQLEKSRLLSDRFSAERPKGSFSTLEIQRTEQGDSAMYLCASSSGTSPPYEQYFGPGTRLTVT.

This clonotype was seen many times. The CDR3 is CASTEGGRNTEAFF. The CDR3 DNA is TGTGCCAGCACCGAGGGGGGGAGGAACACTGAAGCTTTCTTT. The chain is built from TRBV25-1 and TRBJ1-1; TRBD1 is a possible D gene (6 bases). Germline V gene sequence: CDR1 MGHDK, CDR2 SYGVNS. Trimming pared 7 bases from V and 1 base from J, leaving 13 bases between. The CDR3 extends over 14 amino acids.

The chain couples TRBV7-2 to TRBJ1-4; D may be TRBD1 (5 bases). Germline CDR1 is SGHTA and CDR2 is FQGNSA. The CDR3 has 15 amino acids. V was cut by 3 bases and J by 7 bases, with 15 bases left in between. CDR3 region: CASSFPEGRGEKLFF. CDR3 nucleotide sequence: TGTGCCAGCAGCTTCCCTGAGGGACGGGGTGAAAAACTGTTTTTT. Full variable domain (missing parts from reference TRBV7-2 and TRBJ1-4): GAGVSQSPSNKVTEKGKDVELRCDPISGHTALYWYRQSLGQGLEFLIYFQGNSAPDKSGLPSDRFSAERTGGSVSTLTIQRTQQEDSAVYLCASSFPEGRGEKLFFGSGTQLSVL.

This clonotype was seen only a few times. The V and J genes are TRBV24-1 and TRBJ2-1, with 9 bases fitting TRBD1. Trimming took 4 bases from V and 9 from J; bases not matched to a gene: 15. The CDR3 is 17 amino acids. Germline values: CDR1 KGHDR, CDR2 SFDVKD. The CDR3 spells CATSDATGGGPGSEQFF. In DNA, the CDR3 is TGTGCCACCAGTGACGCGACAGGGGGAGGGCCCGGGAGTGAGCAGTTCTTC.

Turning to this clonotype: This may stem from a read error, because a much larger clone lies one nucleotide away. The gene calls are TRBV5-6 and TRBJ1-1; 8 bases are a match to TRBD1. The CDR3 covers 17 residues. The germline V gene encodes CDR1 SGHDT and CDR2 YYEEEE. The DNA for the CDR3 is TGTGCCAGCAGCTTGGGGACAGGGTGGGGGAGGAACACTGAAGCTTACTTT. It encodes CASSLGTGWGRNTEAYF.

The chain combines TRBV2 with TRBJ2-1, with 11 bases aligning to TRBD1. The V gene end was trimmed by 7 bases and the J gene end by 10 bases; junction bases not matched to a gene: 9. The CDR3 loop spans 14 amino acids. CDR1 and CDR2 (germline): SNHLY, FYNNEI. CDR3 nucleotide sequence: TGTGCCAGCAACCAGGGGACAGGGGGGTGGGAGCAGTTCTTC. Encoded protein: CASNQGTGGWEQFF.

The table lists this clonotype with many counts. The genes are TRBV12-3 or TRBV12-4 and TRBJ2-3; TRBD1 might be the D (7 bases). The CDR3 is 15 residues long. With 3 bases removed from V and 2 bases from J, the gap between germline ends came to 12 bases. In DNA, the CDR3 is TGTGCCAGCAGTTTGGACAGGACTAACACAGATACGCAGTATTTT. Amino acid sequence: CASSLDRTNTDTQYF.

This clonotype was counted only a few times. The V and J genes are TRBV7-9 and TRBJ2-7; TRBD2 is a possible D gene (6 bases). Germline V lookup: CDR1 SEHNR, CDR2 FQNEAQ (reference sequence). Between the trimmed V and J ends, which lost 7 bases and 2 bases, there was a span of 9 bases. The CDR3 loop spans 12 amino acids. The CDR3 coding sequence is TGTGCCAGCACCTGGGGGGCCTACGAGCAGTACTTC. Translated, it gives CASTWGAYEQYF. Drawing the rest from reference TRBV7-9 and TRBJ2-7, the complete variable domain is DTGVSQNPRHKITKRGQNVTFRCDPISEHNRLYWYRQTLGQGPEFLTYFQNEAQLEKSRLLSDRFSAERPKGSFSTLEIQRTEQGDSAMYLCASTWGAYEQYFGPGTRLTVT.

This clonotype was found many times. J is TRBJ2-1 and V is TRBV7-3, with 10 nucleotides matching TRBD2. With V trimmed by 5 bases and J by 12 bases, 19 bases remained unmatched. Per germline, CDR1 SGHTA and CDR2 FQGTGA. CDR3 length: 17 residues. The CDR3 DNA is TGTGCCAGCAGCCCAGCAGGAGGTACTAGCGGGATTACTACGCAGTTCTTC. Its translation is CASSPAGGTSGITTQFF.

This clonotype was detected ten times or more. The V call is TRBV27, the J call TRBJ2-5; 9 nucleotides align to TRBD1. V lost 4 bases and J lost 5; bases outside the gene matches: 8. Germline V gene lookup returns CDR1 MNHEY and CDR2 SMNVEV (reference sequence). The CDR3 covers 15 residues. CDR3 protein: CASSSYGTGRETQYF. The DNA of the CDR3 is TGTGCCAGCAGTTCCTACGGGACAGGGAGGGAGACCCAGTACTTC.

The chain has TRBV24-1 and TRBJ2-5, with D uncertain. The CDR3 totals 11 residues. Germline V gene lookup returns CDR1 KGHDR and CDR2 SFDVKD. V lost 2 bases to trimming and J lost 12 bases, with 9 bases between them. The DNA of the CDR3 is TGTGCCACCAGTGATTCCGGTGTGGAGTACTTC. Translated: CATSDSGVEYF.